What follows are 25 T cell receptor beta chains derived from one specimen sequenced in a study of response to subunit inactivated influenza vaccine. TCRdb processed the RT-PCR reads anew with MiXCR; each CDR3 protein has one entry. The data contain about half a million distinct CDR3 sequences, around 9.9% of them singletons. The specimen was PBMCs from blood, collected roughly 45 days after vaccination. Every receptor here comes from a man aged 50-59 years who received an inactivated influenza vaccine.

This chain uses TRBV20-1 with TRBJ2-7; 8 bases are shared with TRBD2. Trimming at V came to 8 bases and at J to 6 bases, leaving 9 bases not matched to a gene. This CDR3 spans 12 amino acids. The germline V gene encodes CDR1 DFQATT and CDR2 SNEGSKA (reference sequence). This CDR3 reads CSLRRGRREQYF. Here the CDR3 DNA reads TGCAGTCTCAGGCGCGGGAGGCGCGAGCAGTACTTC.

The chain links TRBV28 to TRBJ1-1; D not certain. CDR1 and CDR2 from the germline V gene are MDHEN and SYDVKM. V lost 6 bases, J lost 8 bases, and 25 bases lay in between. This CDR3 has 16 amino acids. The CDR3 DNA is TGTGCCAGCAGCCGAACGCGTTATCGGGGATCTACCGAAGCTTTCTTT. Translating it yields CASSRTRYRGSTEAFF.

The J gene is TRBJ2-3, the V gene TRBV28, with 9 bases lining up with TRBD2. Germline values: CDR1 MDHEN, CDR2 SYDVKM. V shed 3 bases and J 3 bases; nucleotides not matched to a gene: 10. The CDR3 is 17 residues long. CDR3 DNA: TGTGCCAGCAGTTTCCCGGATGGGCTAGCGGGAACAGATACGCAGTATTTT. It is translated as CASSFPDGLAGTDTQYF.

The chain couples TRBV5-5 to TRBJ2-1, with 12 nucleotides matching TRBD2. Germline-derived CDR1 and CDR2 are SGHKS and YYEKEE (reference sequence). V was pared by 6 bases and J by 8 bases, with 15 bases of the junction left unmatched. The CDR3 runs to 17 residues. Here the CDR3 DNA reads TGTGCCAGCAACTCCCGCCCTAGCGGGGGGGCCTTGGATGAGCAGTTCTTC. Translating it yields CASNSRPSGGALDEQFF.

The rearrangement joins TRBV25-1 to TRBJ1-3; unclear D gene. Germline V CDR1 and CDR2: MGHDK, SYGVNS. The CDR3 has 15 residues. V lost 0 bases and J lost 4, with 10 bases in between. The CDR3 protein is CASSEYGRGGNTIYF. In DNA, the CDR3 is TGTGCCAGCAGTGAATACGGTCGAGGAGGAAACACCATATATTTT.

Of note for this clonotype: A much larger clone lies a single base off, so this may be a read error. V is TRBV20-1 and J is TRBJ2-3; D could derive from TRBD1 or TRBD2 (5 bases each). The CDR3 has 12 residues. Germline assignment: CDR1 DFQATT and CDR2 SNEGSKA (reference sequence). CDR3 in DNA: TGCAGTGCGGGGACGTACACAGATACGCGGTATTTT. It translates to CSAGTYTDTRYF.

The table lists this clonotype with many counts. The genes are TRBV20-1 and TRBJ2-3; D not certain. Between the trimmed V and J ends, which lost 0 bases and 7 bases, there was a span of 11 bases. The CDR3 is made up of 13 amino acids. Germline loops: CDR1 DFQATT, CDR2 SNEGSKA (reference sequence). The chain's CDR3 is CSAREPGVYTQYF. DNA for the CDR3: TGCAGTGCTAGAGAACCTGGCGTTTATACGCAGTATTTT.

This clonotype has only a few counts. The chain carries TRBV7-9 and TRBJ2-7; D unclear. The V end lost 1 base, the J end lost 2 bases, and 9 bases lay between the germline ends. This CDR3 has 14 residues. From germline, CDR1 is SEHNR and CDR2 FQNEAQ (reference sequence). CDR3 sequence: CASSLVPGAYEQYF. The CDR3 DNA follows: TGTGCCAGCAGCTTAGTTCCAGGAGCCTACGAGCAGTACTTC.

This chain joins TRBV7-2 and TRBJ2-2, with D perhaps TRBD2 (6 bases). The CDR3 covers 16 residues. V was trimmed by 3 bases and J by 7 bases, leaving 18 bases between them. Per the germline V gene, CDR1 is SGHTA and CDR2 is FQGNSA. The CDR3 bases are TGTGCCAGCAGCTTGGTTCGCGGGGTTGTGAACGGGGAGCTGTTTTTT. Translation gives CASSLVRGVVNGELFF.

This clonotype was detected only a few times. This chain joins TRBV19 and TRBJ2-1, with 9 bases identical to TRBD1. The CDR3 runs to 19 residues. CDR1 is LNHDA and CDR2 is SQIVND in the germline V gene (reference sequence). The ends lost 4 bases at V and 1 base at J; junction bases unmatched: 14. The DNA for the CDR3 is TGTGCCAGTAGTAGTCCCGGGACAGGGTATAGCCTTTCCTACAATGAGCAGTTCTTC. Amino acids: CASSSPGTGYSLSYNEQFF. The full variable domain, in which reference TRBV19 and TRBJ2-1 provide the parts outside the CDR3, is DGGITQSPKYLFRKEGQNVTLSCEQNLNHDAMYWYRQDPGQGLRLIYYSQIVNDFQKGDIAEGYSVSREKKESFPLTVTSAQKNPTAFYLCASSSPGTGYSLSYNEQFFGPGTRLTVL.

This clonotype was recorded a few times. This rearrangement joins TRBV29-1 to TRBJ2-7, with TRBD1 matching 9 bases. This CDR3 contains 16 residues. Per the germline V gene, CDR1 is SQVTM and CDR2 is ANQGSEA. V gave up 1 base and J gave up 4 bases; unmatched junction bases: 11. Written as DNA, the CDR3 is TGCAGCGTTGAAGGCGTCGTCACAGGGGGCCATTACGAGCAGTACTTC. It is translated as CSVEGVVTGGHYEQYF.

The CDR3 coding sequence is TGTGCCAGCAGCCGCGAGGCGGCTAGCGGGATTTTCTACGAGCAGTACTTC. This encodes CASSREAASGIFYEQYF. This chain joins TRBV4-2 and TRBJ2-7; 9 bases match TRBD2. Germline lookup yields CDR1 LGHNA and CDR2 YNFKEQ. The CDR3 loop spans 17 amino acids. V lost 4 bases and J lost 3; bases outside the gene matches: 13.

This clonotype was seen at least ten times. This CDR3 is CASSENSVFRYEQYF. Here the CDR3 DNA reads TGTGCCAGCAGCGAAAACAGTGTGTTCCGCTACGAGCAGTACTTC. The chain couples TRBV7-9 to TRBJ2-7; no clear D gene. Germline CDR1 SEHNR, CDR2 FQNEAQ (reference sequence). The V end was cut by 5 bases, the J end by 3 bases, with 17 bases between. The length of the CDR3 is 15 residues.

This chain links TRBV10-3 with TRBJ2-1; 10 bases are shared with TRBD2. The CDR3 is 16 residues long. Germline V gene sequence: CDR1 ENHRY, CDR2 SYGVKD. The junction had 11 bases not matched to a gene; V was cut back by 10 bases and J by 2 bases. CDR3 nucleotide sequence: TGTGCCACCCGAGCGGGAGGGCCCAGAACCTACAATGAGCAGTTCTTC. Translation gives CATRAGGPRTYNEQFF.

The sample holds a few counts of this clonotype. The rearrangement uses TRBV6-1 and TRBJ2-1; 11 bases match TRBD1. The CDR3 consists of 16 residues. J was trimmed by 7 bases and V by 4 bases; bases with no gene match: 9. CDR1 and CDR2 from the germline V gene are MNHNS and SASEGT. The CDR3 region is CASSGRTGGADNEQFF. The CDR3, as DNA: TGTGCCAGCAGTGGTAGGACAGGGGGCGCCGATAATGAGCAGTTCTTC.

This clonotype was observed a few times. The rearrangement uses TRBV15 and TRBJ1-2; no clear D gene. The germline V gene encodes CDR1 LNHNV and CDR2 YYDKDF (reference sequence). The length of the CDR3 is 13 residues. V shed 3 bases and J shed 1 base, with 6 bases lying between them. This CDR3 is CATSRENNYGYTF. CDR3 sequence (DNA): TGTGCCACCAGCAGGGAGAATAACTATGGCTACACCTTC.

This clonotype was observed many times. This rearrangement joins TRBV7-3 to TRBJ2-1; 12 nucleotides agree with TRBD2. J lost 4 bases, V lost 5 bases, and 3 bases had no gene match. Per germline, CDR1 SGHTA and CDR2 FQGTGA. The CDR3 has 15 amino acids. CDR3 protein: CASSGGLAGYNEQFF. The CDR3 region has the DNA TGTGCCAGCAGCGGGGGACTAGCGGGTTACAATGAGCAGTTCTTC. Combining the CDR3 with reference TRBV7-3 and TRBJ2-1 gives the whole variable domain GAGVSQTPSNKVTEKGKYVELRCDPISGHTALYWYRQSLGQGPEFLIYFQGTGAADDSGLPNDRFFAVRPEGSVSTLKIQRTERGDSAVYLCASSGGLAGYNEQFFGPGTRLTVL.

V and J are TRBV20-1 and TRBJ2-7, with 9 bases lining up with TRBD2. CDR3 size: 15 residues. CDR1 DFQATT and CDR2 SNEGSKA come from the germline V gene (reference sequence). Losses at the gene ends were 2 bases for V and 1 base for J; bases not matched to a gene: 6. This chain's CDR3 is CSARKISGSSYEQYF. Written as DNA, the CDR3 is TGCAGTGCTAGAAAAATTAGCGGGAGTTCCTACGAGCAGTACTTC.

This clonotype was counted a few times. The chain combines TRBV14 with TRBJ2-1; D remains ambiguous. The CDR3 has 13 amino acids. From germline, CDR1 is SGHDN and CDR2 FVKESK. Trimming took off 1 base at V and 5 bases at J, with 6 bases between the two ends. The CDR3 sequence: CASSQGRDNEQFF. For the CDR3, the DNA is TGTGCCAGCAGCCAAGGGCGTGACAATGAGCAGTTCTTC.

The gene calls are TRBV7-9 and TRBJ1-6; the match to TRBD1 covers 10 bases. The length of the CDR3 is 16 residues. V shed 1 base, J shed 3 bases, and the junction held 0 bases outside the gene matches. CDR1 and CDR2 (germline): SEHNR, FQNEAQ (reference sequence). The CDR3 DNA is TGTGCCAGCAGCTTAGGGGACAGGGGCTATAATTCACCCCTCCACTTT. Its translation is CASSLGDRGYNSPLHF.

The gene calls are TRBV6-1 and TRBJ1-6; D is uncertain. Germline lookup yields CDR1 MNHNS and CDR2 SASEGT. This CDR3 comprises 11 residues. The V gene lost 7 bases and the J gene lost 12 bases, with 10 bases spanning the gap. The CDR3 sequence: CASNLGEPLHF. The CDR3 bases are TGTGCCAGCAACCTAGGAGAACCCCTCCACTTT.

This clonotype was counted a few times. The chain has TRBV6-2 or TRBV6-3 and TRBJ2-5, with TRBD1 matching 7 bases. With V trimmed by 7 bases and J by 11 bases, 7 bases remained unmatched. This CDR3 contains 11 residues. Germline CDR1 reads MNHEY; CDR2 reads SVGEGT. The CDR3 is CASTSDRRQYF. The CDR3 coding sequence is TGTGCCAGCACATCGGACAGGAGGCAGTACTTC.

The chain joins TRBV24-1 to TRBJ1-2; possible D gene TRBD1, 6 bases. The CDR3 is made up of 16 amino acids. V lost 3 bases to trimming and J lost 8 bases, with 21 bases between them. Germline CDR1 KGHDR, CDR2 SFDVKD. Here the CDR3 DNA reads TGTGCCACCAGTGATCGCCAGCACAGGGAATCGGAGGGCTACACCTTC. It translates to CATSDRQHRESEGYTF.

This clonotype was picked up a small number of times. The genes are TRBV7-9 and TRBJ1-2; D ambiguous. V was trimmed by 5 bases and J by 5 bases, leaving 6 bases between them. This CDR3 region has 11 residues. Germline V CDR1 and CDR2: SEHNR, FQNEAQ (reference sequence). The CDR3 is CASSPQYGYTF. CDR3 DNA: TGTGCCAGCAGCCCCCAATATGGCTACACCTTC.

The chain carries TRBV6-1 and TRBJ1-6; the D gene is possibly TRBD1 (5 bases). The CDR3 has 13 residues. Trimming cost V 1 base and J 10 bases, with 8 bases left between them. Germline V lookup: CDR1 MNHNS, CDR2 SASEGT. The CDR3 loop reads CASSEVWDSPLHF. CDR3 coding DNA: TGTGCCAGCAGTGAAGTTTGGGACTCACCCCTCCACTTT.